This paragraph reports one T cell receptor beta chain. What it binds is not known. Germline CDR1 is MDHEN and CDR2 is SYDVKM. V trimming: 10 bases; J trimming: 5 bases; junction bases outside the gene matches: 16. This CDR3 spans 16 amino acids. The data originate from a study of T cell responses to AZD1222 COVID-19 vaccine. The study's findings and limits: Once two AZD1222 doses were given, Spike-specific TCR breadth and depth went up. Vaccine-associated CD4 TCRs ranged over spike, dominating at 160-218 and 743-854. Repertoire collection took place solely once the T cell response had peaked. Donors were chiefly white British, with a greater number of females, and clonal diversity was perhaps underestimated.

Sequencing was performed with immunoSEQ multiplex PCR; in TCRdb, only in-frame clones are kept and a portion is missing. The top ten hold around 20% of the sample, which has some 130,000 clones, over 75% seen once. The chain has TRBV28 and TRBJ2-3, with 9 bases fitting TRBD2. Sample: peripheral blood, taken on day 0 of MenACWY control vaccination. The origin of this receptor is an adult in good health. The CDR3 reads CATEFLAGADVDTQYF. CDR3 in DNA: TGTGCCACCGAATTTTTAGCGGGAGCTGATGTAGATACGCAGTATTTT.